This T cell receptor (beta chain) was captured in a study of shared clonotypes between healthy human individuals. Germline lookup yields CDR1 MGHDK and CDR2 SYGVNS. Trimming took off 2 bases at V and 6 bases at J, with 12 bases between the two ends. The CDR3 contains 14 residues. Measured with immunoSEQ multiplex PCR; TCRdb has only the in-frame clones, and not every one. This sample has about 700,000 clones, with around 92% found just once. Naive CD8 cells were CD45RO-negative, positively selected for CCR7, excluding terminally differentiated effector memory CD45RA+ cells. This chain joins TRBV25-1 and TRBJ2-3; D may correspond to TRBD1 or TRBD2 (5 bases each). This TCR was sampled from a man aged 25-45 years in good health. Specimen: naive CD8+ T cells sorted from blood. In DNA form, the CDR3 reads TGTGCCAGCAGTGAAGAGAGGGGATTGGATACGCAGTATTTT. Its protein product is CASSEERGLDTQYF.